This T cell receptor beta chain stems from a study of cytomegalovirus exposure and HLA in healthy donors. General study results and limits: HLA alleles were associated with roughly 15,000 TCR beta sequences in a later analysis at 0.05 false discovery rate. There were reportedly fewer N-insertions in an Asian-associated ancestry cluster than the approximately 670-donor mean, in a later analysis.

The PCR used 60 Vbeta and 13 Jbeta primers. This table comes from immunoSEQ multiplex PCR, and its TCRdb copy is limited to in-frame clones, with some not included. The sample shows over 100,000 clones, approximately 76% of them seen only once. As regards this clone: What it recognizes is unknown.

Germline assignment: CDR1 ENHRY and CDR2 SYGVKD. This CDR3 contains 15 residues. The V segment lost 4 bases and the J segment 4 bases; nucleotides outside the gene matches: 7. Unrecorded immune exposure was likely among donors, who were nominally healthy when sampled. The source is a man in his forties or fifties in good health and CMV-seronegative. This chain connects TRBV10-3 to TRBJ2-1; 7 bases match TRBD2. What was sequenced was PBMCs. DNA for the CDR3: TGTGCCATCAGTGTCCAGGCGGGAGCTTACAATGAGCAGTTCTTC. It codes for CAISVQAGAYNEQFF.